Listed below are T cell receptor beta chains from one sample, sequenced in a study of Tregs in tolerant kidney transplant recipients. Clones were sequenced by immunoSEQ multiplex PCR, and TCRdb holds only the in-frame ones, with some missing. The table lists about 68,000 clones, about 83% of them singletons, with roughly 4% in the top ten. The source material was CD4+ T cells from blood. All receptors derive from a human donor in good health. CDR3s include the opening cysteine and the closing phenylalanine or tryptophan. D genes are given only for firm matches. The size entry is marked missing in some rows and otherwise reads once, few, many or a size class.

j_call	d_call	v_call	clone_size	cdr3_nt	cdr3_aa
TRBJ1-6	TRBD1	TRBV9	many	TGTGCCAGCAGCGGGGGGACAGGGTCGGGCTATTCACCCCTCCACTTT	CASSGGTGSGYSPLHF
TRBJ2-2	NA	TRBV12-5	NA	TGTGCTAGTGGTTTGCCACCTTTGGCCGGGGAGCTGTTTTTT	CASGLPPLAGELFF
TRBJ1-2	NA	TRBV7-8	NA	TGTGCCAGCAGCTTACGTGGACAGACAGACTATGGCTACACCTTC	CASSLRGQTDYGYTF
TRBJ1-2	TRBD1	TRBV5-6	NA	TGTGCCAGCAGCTTGCAGGGGGCAAGTGGCTACACCTTC	CASSLQGASGYTF
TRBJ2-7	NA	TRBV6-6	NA	TGTGCCAGCAGCTCCGGGACTGAGTACGAGCAGTACTTC	CASSSGTEYEQYF
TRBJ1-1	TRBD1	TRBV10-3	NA	TGTGCCATACAAACAGGGGTGGACACTGAAGCTTTCTTT	CAIQTGVDTEAFF
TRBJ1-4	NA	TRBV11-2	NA	TGTGCCAGCAGCTTAATGGCAGCAACTAATGAAAAACTGTTTTTT	CASSLMAATNEKLFF
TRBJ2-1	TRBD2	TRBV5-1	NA	TGCGCCAGCAGCCCGGCTAGCGGGGGGGCCACGGAGCAGTTCTTC	CASSPASGGATEQFF
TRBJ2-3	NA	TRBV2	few	TGTGCCAGCAGTGCCAGACAGCTTACAGATACGCAGTATTTT	CASSARQLTDTQYF
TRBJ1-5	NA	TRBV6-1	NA	TGTGCCAGCACGGAAGGGCAGCCCCAGCATTTT	CASTEGQPQHF
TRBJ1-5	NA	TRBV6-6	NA	TGTGCCAGCAACGGGGCGGGGACGTTCAATCAGCCCCAGCATTTT	CASNGAGTFNQPQHF
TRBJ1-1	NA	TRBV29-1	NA	TGCAGCGTTGAAGGACGCCTGAACACTGAAGCTTTCTTT	CSVEGRLNTEAFF
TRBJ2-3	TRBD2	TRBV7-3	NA	TGTGCCAGCAGCCCTCAGGGTAGACTAGCGGGAGCTCCAGATACGCAGTATTTT	CASSPQGRLAGAPDTQYF
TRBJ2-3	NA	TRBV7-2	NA	TGTGCCAGCAGCCCCGGCATCAAAGAGGTTACGCAGTATTTT	CASSPGIKEVTQYF
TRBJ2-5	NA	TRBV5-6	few	TGTGCCAGCAGCTATCCGGACGGGGTAGAGACCCAGTACTTC	CASSYPDGVETQYF
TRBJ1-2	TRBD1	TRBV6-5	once	TGTGCCAGCAGTTTCGTCAGGACAGGGGTTGGCTACACCTTC	CASSFVRTGVGYTF
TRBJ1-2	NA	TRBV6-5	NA	TGTGCCAGCAGTGCTGTGCAAGCCGGCTATGGCTACACCTTC	CASSAVQAGYGYTF
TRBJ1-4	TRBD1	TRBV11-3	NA	TGTGCCAGCAGCAACGCGGACAGGTGGGATCCCGGGAATGAAAAACTGTTTTTT	CASSNADRWDPGNEKLFF